This T cell receptor beta chain is drawn from a study of T-cell memory formation after mild COVID-19. Study observations and caveats: CD4+ contracting clones lay mainly in CM and EM, CD8+ ones in EMRA.

UMIs and sample barcodes were carried by the TCR alpha and TCR beta cDNA libraries that 5'RACE produced using constant-segment primers. TCRdb re-called the 5' RACE reads through MiXCR, storing one row per CDR3 protein. The profile covers some 310,000 distinct CDR3 sequences, with 20% to 25% appearing a single time and roughly a fifth taken by the ten largest. This clonotype has a count of ten or more. The antigen remains unidentified. V lost 4 bases and J 3 bases, leaving 13 bases between the germline ends. The CDR3 contains 14 residues. Germline CDR1 is SGHRS and CDR2 is YFSETQ. The sample was PBMCs or a T cell subset sorted from them (not recorded which). The clonotype originates from a man between 18 and 35 years old who had mild COVID-19 (a few samples of this study predate the infection). Cell type and time point are not known. V usage is TRBV5-1 and J usage is TRBJ1-1; possibly TRBD1 for D (6 bases). The CDR3 coding sequence is TGCGCCAGCAGCACCAGGGGCTCGGACACTGAAGCTTTCTTT. Its translation is CASSTRGSDTEAFF.